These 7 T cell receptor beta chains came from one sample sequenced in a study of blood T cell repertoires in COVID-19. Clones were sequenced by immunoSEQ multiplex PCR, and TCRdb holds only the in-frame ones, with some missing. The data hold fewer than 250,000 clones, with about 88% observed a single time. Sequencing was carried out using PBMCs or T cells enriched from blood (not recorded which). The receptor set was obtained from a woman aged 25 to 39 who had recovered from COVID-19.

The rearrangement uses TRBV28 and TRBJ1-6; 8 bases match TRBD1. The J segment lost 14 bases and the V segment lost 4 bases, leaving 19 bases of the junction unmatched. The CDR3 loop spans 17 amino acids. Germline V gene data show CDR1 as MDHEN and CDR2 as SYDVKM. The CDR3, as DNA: TGTGCCAGCAGTTCCCCCTTAGGGACAGGAGCCACGTATGCCCTCCACTTT. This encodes CASSSPLGTGATYALHF.

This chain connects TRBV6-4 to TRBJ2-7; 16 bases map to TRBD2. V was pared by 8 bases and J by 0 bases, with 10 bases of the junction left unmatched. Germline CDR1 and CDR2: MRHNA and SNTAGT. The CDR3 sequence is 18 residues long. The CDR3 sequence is CASPDPGLAGGRSYEQYF. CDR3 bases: TGTGCCAGCCCGGACCCGGGACTAGCGGGAGGGCGCTCCTACGAGCAGTACTTC.

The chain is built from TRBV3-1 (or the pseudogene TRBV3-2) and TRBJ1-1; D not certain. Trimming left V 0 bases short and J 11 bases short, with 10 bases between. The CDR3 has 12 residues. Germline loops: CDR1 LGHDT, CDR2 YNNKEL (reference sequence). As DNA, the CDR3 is TGTGCCAGCAGCCAAGACAGGAGGTGGGCTTTCTTT. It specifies CASSQDRRWAFF.

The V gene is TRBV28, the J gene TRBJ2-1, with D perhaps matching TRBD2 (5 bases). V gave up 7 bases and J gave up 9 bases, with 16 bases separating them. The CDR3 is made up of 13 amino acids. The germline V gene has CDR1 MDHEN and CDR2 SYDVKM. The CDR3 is CASTIASHTEQFF. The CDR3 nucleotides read TGTGCCAGCACTATAGCGAGCCACACTGAGCAGTTCTTC.

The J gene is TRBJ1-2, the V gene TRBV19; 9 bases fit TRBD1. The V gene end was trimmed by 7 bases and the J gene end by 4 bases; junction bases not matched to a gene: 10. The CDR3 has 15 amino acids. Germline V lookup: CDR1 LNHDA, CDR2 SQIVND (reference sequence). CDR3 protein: CASITPGQGRYGYTF. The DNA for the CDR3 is TGTGCCAGTATCACACCGGGACAGGGACGCTATGGCTACACCTTC.

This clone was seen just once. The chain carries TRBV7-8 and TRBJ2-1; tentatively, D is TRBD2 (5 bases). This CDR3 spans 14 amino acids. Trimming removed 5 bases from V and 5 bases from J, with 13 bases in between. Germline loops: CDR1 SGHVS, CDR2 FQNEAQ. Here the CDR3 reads CASSLGLPDNEQFF. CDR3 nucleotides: TGTGCCAGCAGCCTCGGACTGCCAGACAATGAGCAGTTCTTC.

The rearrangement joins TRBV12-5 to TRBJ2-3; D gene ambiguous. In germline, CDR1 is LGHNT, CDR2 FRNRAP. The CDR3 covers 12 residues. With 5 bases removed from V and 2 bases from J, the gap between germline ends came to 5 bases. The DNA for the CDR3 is TGTGCTAGTGGTCTCTACACAGATACGCAGTATTTT. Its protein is CASGLYTDTQYF.